This T cell receptor (beta chain) was captured by sequencing in a study of cytomegalovirus exposure and HLA in healthy donors. With regard to this clone: Its target is unknown.

Researchers ran the PCR with 60 Vbeta and 13 Jbeta primers. The table came from immunoSEQ multiplex PCR; TCRdb's copy has only in-frame clones and leaves some out. The data show some 100,000 clones, around 80% seen once. Study results and limitations: Most of the TCR beta V segments (in an earlier analysis) were productive either about 90% or about 30% of the time.

The V segment lost 0 bases and the J segment 3 bases; nucleotides outside the gene matches: 2. This CDR3 region has 16 residues. Germline V gene sequence: CDR1 SGDLS, CDR2 YYNGEE. Sequenced material: PBMCs. This TCR was recovered from a male donor in good health and CMV-seropositive. The chain employs TRBV9 and TRBJ2-2; 10 bases map to TRBD2. CDR3 amino acids: CASSVGSGGYTGELFF. As DNA, the CDR3 is TGTGCCAGCAGCGTAGGTAGCGGGGGGTACACCGGGGAGCTGTTTTTT.